One sample yielded the 14 T cell receptor beta chains listed below, sequenced in a study of T cells in women clearing cervical HPV infection. Profiling relied on immunoSEQ multiplex PCR, and the TCRdb table lists in-frame clones only, not all of them. The repertoire table contains approximately 23,000 clones. Source material: blood buffy coat. The receptors stem from a woman aged 18 to 69 with a cervical HPV16 infection that either progressed to CIN3+ or cleared (not recorded which).

Comments on this clone: The read halts 3 residues ahead of the CDR3 end, with the missing end drawn from the germline J gene. The rearrangement uses TRBV20-1 and TRBJ2-7; the match to TRBD1 covers 9 bases. V lost 2 bases to trimming and J lost 2 bases; unmatched junction nucleotides: 4. Germline CDR1 is DFQATT and CDR2 is SNEGSKA (reference sequence). The CDR3 extends over 14 amino acids. The CDR3 DNA, read in part, is TGCAGTGCTAGACCGGGACAGGGTCCCTACGAG. This encodes CSARPGQGPYE. The full CDR3 sequence reads CSARPGQGPYEQYF.

With regard to this clone: Sequencing ends 3 residues short of the CDR3 end; the germline J gene provides the rest. The V call is TRBV20-1, the J call TRBJ2-5; 8 positions match TRBD1. Germline-derived CDR1 and CDR2 are DFQATT and SNEGSKA (reference sequence). CDR3 length equals 13 residues. Trimming took 5 bases from V and 5 from J; bases not matched to a gene: 7. CDR3: CSAQGAGGETQYF. The sequenced part of the CDR3 DNA is TGCAGTGCTCAGGGGGCGGGTGGTGAGACC.

Concerning this clone itself: The read halts 3 residues ahead of the CDR3 end, with the missing end drawn from the germline J gene. The V call is TRBV29-1, the J call TRBJ1-2; possible D gene TRBD1, 5 bases. The V gene's germline CDR1 is SQVTM and CDR2 ANQGSEA. CDR3 length equals 15 residues. This CDR3 is CSATGGTTLGDGYTF. Partial CDR3 DNA: TGCAGCGCCACCGGGGGGACGACGTTGGGTGACGGC.

In regard to this clone: The CDR3 goes on 3 residues after the read ends, and that part is filled in from the germline J gene. This sequence joins TRBV20-1 and TRBJ2-3, with 9 bases that match TRBD2. In germline, CDR1 is DFQATT, CDR2 SNEGSKA (reference sequence). The CDR3 consists of 15 residues. V shed 6 bases and J 4 bases; nucleotides not matched to a gene: 11. The CDR3 protein is CSATPGLANADTQYF. The sequenced part of the CDR3 DNA is TGCAGTGCCACACCCGGACTAGCGAACGCAGATACG.

In regard to this clone: Coverage ceases 3 residues before the CDR3 finishes, and the germline J gene fills in the end. The rearrangement links TRBV5-5 to TRBJ2-7; TRBD1 matches at 9 bases. This CDR3 has 14 amino acids. The V gene's germline CDR1 is SGHKS and CDR2 YYEKEE (reference sequence). The J segment lost 3 bases and the V segment lost 4 bases, leaving 5 bases of the junction unmatched. Incomplete CDR3 DNA: TGTGCCAGCAGCGGAGGGACAGGGATCTACGAG. This encodes CASSGGTGIYE. The full CDR3 reads CASSGGTGIYEQYF.

Remarks on this clone: The CDR3 end lies 3 residues beyond the end of the read and is filled in from the germline J gene. The chain has TRBV20-1 and TRBJ2-5; TRBD1 aligns across 8 bases. Germline CDR1 is DFQATT and CDR2 is SNEGSKA (reference sequence). The V and J ends lost 0 bases and 4 bases, in that order; junction bases with no gene match: 4. CDR3 size: 14 residues. CDR3 region: CSAREPTGVETQYF. Partial CDR3 DNA: TGCAGTGCTAGAGAACCGACAGGGGTAGAGACC.

Of note for this clone: Coverage ceases 3 residues before the CDR3 finishes, and the germline J gene fills in the end. This chain links TRBV7-3 with TRBJ2-3; 7 bases map to TRBD2. The CDR3 consists of 14 residues. CDR1 and CDR2 (germline): SGHTA, FQGTGA. With 2 bases clipped from V and 7 bases from J, the junction kept 6 bases outside the gene matches. The sequenced CDR3 bases are TGTGCCAGCAGCTTAGGGGGGGTTAGTAATACG. It codes for CASSLGGVSNT. The entire CDR3 protein is CASSLGGVSNTQYF.

To note about this clone: One end of the junction does not line up with germline, which may come from a read error. The missing CDR3 end, 3 residues past where the read stops, is filled in from the germline J gene. The identical CDR3 is also encoded by other nucleotide sequences in the sample. The rearrangement joins TRBV11-2 to TRBJ1-4; perhaps TRBD1 as D (5 bases). Germline assignment: CDR1 SGHAT and CDR2 FQNNGV. This CDR3 has 12 amino acids. The CDR3 protein is CASSLRGDILFF. Incomplete CDR3 DNA: TGTGCTAGCAGCTTAAGGGGAGATATA. The complete variable domain, with remaining parts taken from reference TRBV11-2 and TRBJ1-4, reads EAGVAQSPRYKIIEKRQSVAFWCNPISGHATLYWYQQILGQGPKLLIQFQNNGVVDDSQLPKDRFSAERLKGVDSTLKIQPAKLEDSAVYLCASSLRGDILFFGSGTQLSVL.

In the case of this clone: Read sequence stops 3 residues before the CDR3 end, and the germline J gene provides the missing end. The chain is built from TRBV10-1 and TRBJ2-2; the D gene is possibly TRBD2 (6 bases). V gave up 3 bases and J gave up 0 bases, with 11 bases separating them. The CDR3 extends over 16 amino acids. From germline, CDR1 is WNHNN and CDR2 SYGVQD (reference sequence). CDR3 in amino acids: CASSDPSGSNTGELFF. Partial CDR3 DNA: TGCGCCAGCAGTGACCCCAGCGGGTCGAACACCGGGGAG.

As for this clone: The read finishes 3 residues shy of the CDR3 end, and the germline J gene is used to complete it. The rearrangement links TRBV7-8 to TRBJ2-1, with 8 bases that match TRBD1. The V and J ends lost 5 bases and 4 bases, in that order; junction bases with no gene match: 4. Germline CDR1 is SGHVS and CDR2 is FQNEAQ. This CDR3 has 14 amino acids. The CDR3 loop reads CASSLRDRYNEQFF. CDR3 DNA, as far as it was read: TGTGCCAGCAGCCTCCGGGACAGGTACAATGAG.

Concerning this clone itself: The read terminates 3 residues before the CDR3 end, so the remaining end is supplied by the germline J gene. The chain couples TRBV3-1 (or the pseudogene TRBV3-2) to TRBJ2-3, with 15 bases matching TRBD2. Germline V CDR1 and CDR2: LGHDT, YNNKEL (reference sequence). The V segment lost 0 bases and the J segment 5 bases; nucleotides outside the gene matches: 9. The CDR3 is 19 amino acids. The CDR3 is CASSQDLGGLAGGLDTQYF. The CDR3 bases that were read are TGTGCCAGCAGCCAAGATTTGGGGGGACTAGCGGGAGGTTTAGATACG.

The CDR3 spells CASSLEGSLSYEQYF. Partial CDR3 DNA: TGTGCCAGCAGCTTAGAGGGCAGTCTTAGCTACGAG. The chain joins TRBV7-9 to TRBJ2-7; D not resolved. Read coverage stops 3 residues before the CDR3 terminus; the germline J gene supplies the remainder. There are 15 residues in the CDR3. CDR1 is SEHNR and CDR2 is FQNEAQ in the germline V gene (reference sequence). V was pared by 1 base and J by 3 bases, with 13 bases between.

Note on this clone: The read ends 3 residues shy of where the CDR3 ends; the end is completed using the germline J gene. The gene calls are TRBV29-1 and TRBJ2-3; D is uncertain. With 4 bases removed from V and 4 bases from J, the gap between germline ends came to 9 bases. Germline-derived CDR1 and CDR2 are SQVTM and ANQGSEA. The CDR3 contains 12 residues. The CDR3 reads CSVARASDTQYF. Partial CDR3 DNA: TGCAGCGTTGCAAGGGCCTCAGATACG.

As to this clone: The CDR3 goes on 3 residues after the read ends, and that part is filled in from the germline J gene. J is TRBJ2-1 and V is TRBV19; TRBD1 matches at 7 bases. The CDR3 is made up of 15 amino acids. The V and J ends lost 1 base and 6 bases, in that order; junction bases with no gene match: 6. Germline values: CDR1 LNHDA, CDR2 SQIVND (reference sequence). Here the CDR3 reads CASSIGTGASNEQFF. The sequenced part of the CDR3 DNA is TGTGCCAGTAGTATAGGCACAGGGGCAAGCAATGAG.